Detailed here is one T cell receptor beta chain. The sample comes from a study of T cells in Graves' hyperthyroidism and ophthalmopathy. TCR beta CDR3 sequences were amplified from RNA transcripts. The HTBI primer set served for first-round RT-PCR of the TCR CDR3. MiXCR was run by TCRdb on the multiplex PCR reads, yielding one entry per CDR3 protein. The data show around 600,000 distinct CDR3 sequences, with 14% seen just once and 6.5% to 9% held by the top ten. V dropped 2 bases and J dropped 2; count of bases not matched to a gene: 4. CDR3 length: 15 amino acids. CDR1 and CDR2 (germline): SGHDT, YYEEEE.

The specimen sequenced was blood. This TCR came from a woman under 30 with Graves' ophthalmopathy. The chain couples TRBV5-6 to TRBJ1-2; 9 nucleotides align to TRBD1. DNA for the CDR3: TGTGCCAGCAGCTTTCTGGACAGGGGAAACTATGGCTACACCTTC. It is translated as CASSFLDRGNYGYTF.